This TCR beta chain was observed in a study of blood T cell repertoires in COVID-19. The overall study: Some COVID-19 samples were acute and others convalescent; all came from the United States, Italy and Spain.

In the original workflow: Nucleated cell number was recorded as an estimate derived from reference gene primer amplification. Assay: immunoSEQ multiplex PCR; the TCRdb copy retains only in-frame clones and omits some. From that table come the V and J calls and clone size; the DNA was used to work out D and trimming. The sample records 85,000 to 95,000 clones, 85% to 95% being singletons. This CDR3 is 18 amino acids long. Germline loops: CDR1 MGHRA, CDR2 YSYEKL. Trimming took 0 bases from V and 0 from J; bases not matched to a gene: 9. The source material was peripheral blood. V usage is TRBV4-1 and J usage is TRBJ2-3; 7 bases match TRBD1. The source is a woman aged 45-65 years in a cohort sampled during active COVID-19. The CDR3 region is CASSQDGEGGKSTDTQYF. In nucleotides, the CDR3 is TGCGCCAGCAGCCAAGATGGGGAAGGGGGCAAGAGCACAGATACGCAGTATTTT.